Shown below are 29 T cell receptor beta chains from a single sample sequenced in a study of early T cells in non-severe SARS-CoV-2 infection. A single record per CDR3 protein comes from TCRdb applying MiXCR to the 5' RACE reads. The sample consists of 75,000 to 90,000 distinct CDR3 sequences, 5% to 7% of them appearing once. Specimen: whole blood. These receptors all come from an adult who was a healthcare worker with PCR-confirmed SARS-CoV-2 infection or an uninfected control (not recorded which).

With regard to this clonotype: Possible read error: a much larger clone is one base away. The chain's CDR3 is CASSTTGENYHEQYF. DNA of the CDR3: TGTGCCAGCAGTACAACGGGGGAAAATTACCACGAGCAGTACTTC. V gene TRBV6-6 combines with J gene TRBJ2-7, with D possibly TRBD2 on 6 matching bases. From germline, CDR1 is MNHNY and CDR2 SVGAGI (reference sequence). Between the trimmed V and J ends, which lost 5 bases and 5 bases, there was a span of 19 bases. This CDR3 region has 15 residues.

The table lists this clonotype with many counts. The chain is built from TRBV18 and TRBJ2-7, with D hard to call. This CDR3 is built from 12 residues. V gave up 5 bases and J gave up 0 bases, with 5 bases separating them. CDR1 and CDR2 (germline): KGHSH, LQKENI. CDR3 amino acids: CASSAHSYEQYF. In DNA, the CDR3 is TGTGCCAGCTCAGCCCACTCCTACGAGCAGTACTTC.

The chain uses TRBV27 and TRBJ1-1; D call uncertain. CDR1 is MNHEY and CDR2 is SMNVEV in the germline V gene (reference sequence). The CDR3 sequence is 13 residues long. The V and J ends lost 3 bases and 7 bases respectively, with 12 bases between them. The CDR3 here is CASSLNGRYEAFF. As DNA, the CDR3 is TGTGCCAGCAGTTTGAACGGGAGATATGAAGCTTTCTTT.

This clonotype was detected ten times or more. The CDR3 sequence: CASSFGLAVNTDTQYF. CDR3 sequence (DNA): TGTGCCAGCAGCTTTGGCCTAGCGGTCAACACAGATACGCAGTATTTT. V usage is TRBV7-9 and J usage is TRBJ2-3, with 7 bases that match TRBD2. V shed 3 bases and J 2 bases; nucleotides not matched to a gene: 8. Germline V gene lookup returns CDR1 SEHNR and CDR2 FQNEAQ (reference sequence). The CDR3 runs to 16 residues.

This clonotype was counted at least ten times. CDR3 nucleotides: TGTGCCTGGAGTGTAAACAGATACACTGAAGCTTTCTTT. Protein product: CAWSVNRYTEAFF. The chain carries TRBV30 and TRBJ1-1; D not resolved. Per germline, CDR1 GTSNPN and CDR2 SVGIG (reference sequence). V lost 0 bases, J lost 3 bases, and 8 bases lay in between. This CDR3 is 13 amino acids long.

This clonotype was recorded at least ten times. J is TRBJ2-1 and V is TRBV7-8, with D possibly being TRBD2 (6 bases). V was pared by 5 bases and J by 2 bases, with 16 bases between. CDR3 length equals 16 residues. The germline CDR1 and CDR2 sequences are SGHVS and FQNEAQ. The CDR3 sequence is CASSGGRGLPYNEQFF. CDR3 sequence (DNA): TGTGCCAGCAGCGGAGGTCGGGGGTTGCCCTACAATGAGCAGTTCTTC.

The chain combines TRBV20-1 with TRBJ2-7, with 10 bases that match TRBD2. J lost 4 bases, V lost 0 bases, and 6 bases had no gene match. The CDR3 is 15 amino acids. Germline V CDR1 and CDR2: DFQATT, SNEGSKA (reference sequence). This chain's CDR3 is CSAREKAGGIYEQYF. CDR3 DNA sequence: TGCAGTGCTAGAGAAAAAGCGGGAGGGATTTACGAGCAGTACTTC.

V is TRBV20-1 and J is TRBJ1-1; D is undetermined. The CDR3 runs 12 residues. Germline CDR1 and CDR2: DFQATT and SNEGSKA (reference sequence). For the CDR3, the DNA is TGCAGCGGGCGTAGGAGGGACACTGAAGCTTTCTTT. Residues: CSGRRRDTEAFF.

In this sample, this clonotype turned up many times. The chain joins TRBV6-1 to TRBJ2-7; 8 bases fit TRBD1. This CDR3 is built from 15 residues. J gave up 6 bases and V 5 bases, and 12 bases lay outside the gene matches. Per the germline V gene, CDR1 is MNHNS and CDR2 is SASEGT. The CDR3 DNA is TGTGCCAGCAGTACTCGACAGGGGCAAGCTCGCGAGCAGTACTTC. Its protein product is CASSTRQGQAREQYF.

The rearrangement joins TRBV20-1 to TRBJ2-1; D remains ambiguous. There are 16 residues in the CDR3. Germline assignment: CDR1 DFQATT and CDR2 SNEGSKA (reference sequence). Trimming stripped 3 bases from V and 4 bases from J, with 19 bases between. The CDR3 here is CSASTGPPDLYNEQFF. CDR3 coding DNA: TGCAGTGCTAGTACGGGCCCTCCCGACCTTTACAATGAGCAGTTCTTC.

This clonotype was observed many times. DNA for the CDR3: TGTGCCAGCAGACCTGCAACTAATGAAAAACTGTTTTTT. Its translation is CASRPATNEKLFF. The chain combines TRBV12-3 or TRBV12-4 with TRBJ1-4; D not resolved. Trimming took 6 bases from V and 0 from J, leaving 5 bases between them. This CDR3 has 13 residues.

This clonotype was detected a few times. The chain joins TRBV18 to TRBJ2-7, with a tentative D call TRBD1 (5 bases). Deletions cut 0 bases from V and 6 bases from J, with 15 bases between. The CDR3 is made up of 15 amino acids. Germline CDR1 is KGHSH and CDR2 is LQKENI. The CDR3 DNA sequence: TGTGCCAGCTCACCACCCTCAAGAAAAGGGGCCGAGCAGTACTTC. Protein sequence: CASSPPSRKGAEQYF. The full variable domain, rest sourced from reference TRBV18 and TRBJ2-7, is NAGVMQNPRHLVRRRGQEARLRCSPMKGHSHVYWYRQLPEEGLKFMVYLQKENIIDESGMPKERFSAEFPKEGPSILRIQQVVRGDSAAYFCASSPPSRKGAEQYFGPGTRLTVT.

This clonotype was seen ten or more times. The V gene is TRBV11-2, the J gene TRBJ2-3; 7 bases align to TRBD1. CDR1 and CDR2 from the germline V gene are SGHAT and FQNNGV. This CDR3 contains 15 residues. With V trimmed by 5 bases and J by 2 bases, 7 bases remained unmatched. Here the CDR3 DNA reads TGTGCCAGCAGCCCTTCAGGACAGGTCACAGATACGCAGTATTTT. This translates into CASSPSGQVTDTQYF.

This clonotype has a handful of counts. J is TRBJ2-7 and V is TRBV2; D gene unclear. Per the germline V gene, CDR1 is SNHLY and CDR2 is FYNNEI. The V end was cut by 4 bases, the J end by 4 bases, with 2 bases between. The length of the CDR3 is 10 residues. CDR3 in amino acids: CASSAYEQYF. The CDR3 DNA reads TGTGCCAGCAGTGCTTACGAGCAGTACTTC. The entire variable domain, with the rest obtained from reference TRBV2 and TRBJ2-7, is as follows: EPEVTQTPSHQVTQMGQEVILRCVPISNHLYFYWYRQILGQKVEFLVSFYNNEISEKSEIFDDQFSVERPDGSNFTLKIRSTKLEDSAMYFCASSAYEQYFGPGTRLTVT.

This clonotype has at least ten counts. This chain connects TRBV3-1 to TRBJ1-1, with D possibly being TRBD1 (5 bases). Looked up from germline, CDR1 is LGHDT and CDR2 is YNNKEL (reference sequence). Trimming cost V 6 bases and J 5 bases, with 7 bases left between them. The CDR3 has 11 amino acids. CDR3 nucleotides: TGTGCCAGCAGGTCAGGGACTGAAGCTTTCTTT. It translates to CASRSGTEAFF.

The table lists this clonotype with many counts. The CDR3 loop reads CASSTPGQGKYEQYF. CDR3 coding DNA: TGTGCCAGCAGTACCCCGGGACAGGGGAAGTACGAGCAGTACTTC. The V call is TRBV6-1, the J call TRBJ2-7; TRBD1 agrees at 10 bases. Losses at the gene ends were 5 bases for V and 4 bases for J; bases not matched to a gene: 8. The CDR3 sequence is 15 residues long. Germline V gene sequence: CDR1 MNHNS, CDR2 SASEGT.

The rearrangement joins TRBV20-1 to TRBJ2-7; tentative D call: TRBD2 (6 bases). V was clipped by 5 bases and J by 7 bases, with 21 bases between them. The CDR3 totals 14 residues. In germline, CDR1 is DFQATT, CDR2 SNEGSKA (reference sequence). CDR3 region: CSASADYNPGEQYF. CDR3 DNA: TGCAGTGCTTCCGCGGACTATAATCCGGGGGAGCAGTACTTC.

The chain recombines TRBV5-1 with TRBJ1-2; tentative D call: TRBD1 (6 bases). Trimming took 4 bases from V and 5 from J, leaving 18 bases between them. The CDR3 consists of 15 residues. Germline V lookup: CDR1 SGHRS, CDR2 YFSETQ. CDR3 nucleotides: TGCGCCAGCAGCCCGGAGGGGCGGGGGCCATATGGCTACACCTTC. Its translation: CASSPEGRGPYGYTF.

This clonotype came up many times. The chain combines TRBV19 with TRBJ2-1, with 9 bases aligning to TRBD1. Germline V gene sequence: CDR1 LNHDA, CDR2 SQIVND (reference sequence). The CDR3 runs 16 residues. The J segment lost 8 bases and the V segment lost 4 bases, leaving 12 bases of the junction unmatched. Here the CDR3 reads CASSTVPGQGADEQFF. CDR3 coding DNA: TGTGCCAGTAGTACGGTACCGGGACAGGGAGCCGATGAGCAGTTCTTC. The full variable domain, its missing parts supplied by reference TRBV19 and TRBJ2-1, is DGGITQSPKYLFRKEGQNVTLSCEQNLNHDAMYWYRQDPGQGLRLIYYSQIVNDFQKGDIAEGYSVSREKKESFPLTVTSAQKNPTAFYLCASSTVPGQGADEQFFGPGTRLTVL.

This clonotype was found many times. J is TRBJ1-1 and V is TRBV6-1; TRBD1 agrees at 7 bases. Germline V gene data show CDR1 as MNHNS and CDR2 as SASEGT. V was pared by 4 bases and J by 6 bases, with 8 bases of the junction left unmatched. The CDR3 sequence is 14 residues long. CDR3 nucleotides: TGTGCCAGCAGTGGGGACAGTCTGGGCGCTGAAGCTTTCTTT. Translating gives CASSGDSLGAEAFF.

CDR3 region: CASSLKASGTGGNQPQHF. The CDR3 bases are TGTGCCAGCAGCTTAAAGGCATCCGGGACAGGGGGCAATCAGCCCCAGCATTTT. The chain combines TRBV7-4 with TRBJ1-5, with TRBD1 identical over 10 bases. The ends lost 2 bases at V and 2 bases at J; junction bases unmatched: 9. The CDR3 is 18 amino acids. The germline CDR1 and CDR2 sequences are SGHVT and SQSDAQ.

There are a few counts of this clonotype. The chain is built from TRBV7-2 and TRBJ2-4; 9 bases fit TRBD1. Per the germline V gene, CDR1 is SGHTA and CDR2 is FQGNSA. The CDR3 loop spans 21 amino acids. V was pared by 5 bases and J by 1 base, with 21 bases of the junction left unmatched. CDR3 nucleotide sequence: TGTGCCAGCAGCCCCCGGGGGTTACAGGGGGCTACGGTTGGGGCCAAAAACATTCAGTACTTC. Translation gives CASSPRGLQGATVGAKNIQYF. Full variable domain (rest looked up from reference TRBV7-2 and TRBJ2-4): GAGVSQSPSNKVTEKGKDVELRCDPISGHTALYWYRQSLGQGLEFLIYFQGNSAPDKSGLPSDRFSAERTGGSVSTLTIQRTQQEDSAVYLCASSPRGLQGATVGAKNIQYFGAGTRLSVL.

The chain combines TRBV2 with TRBJ2-1, with 10 bases identical to TRBD1. This CDR3 comprises 14 residues. The germline V gene encodes CDR1 SNHLY and CDR2 FYNNEI. V dropped 9 bases and J dropped 10; count of bases not matched to a gene: 12. CDR3: CASSPGQGRWEQFF. CDR3 DNA: TGTGCCAGTTCCCCGGGACAGGGGAGATGGGAGCAGTTCTTC.

This clonotype was picked up a small number of times. The V gene is TRBV7-6, the J gene TRBJ2-5; D is possibly TRBD2 (6 bases). Looked up from germline, CDR1 is SGHVS and CDR2 is FNYEAQ. CDR3 length: 15 amino acids. V lost 6 bases and J lost 2, with 16 bases in between. The CDR3 protein is CASRRPGTGQETQYF. DNA for the CDR3: TGTGCCAGCAGACGGCCTGGGACTGGGCAAGAGACCCAGTACTTC.

This clonotype appeared many times. This sequence joins TRBV7-2 and TRBJ2-7; TRBD1 matches at 11 bases. The CDR3 extends over 15 amino acids. CDR1 and CDR2 (germline): SGHTA, FQGNSA. The ends lost 6 bases at V and 5 bases at J; junction bases unmatched: 9. This CDR3 reads CASRQGTGGVNEQYF. The CDR3 DNA is TGTGCCAGCAGACAGGGGACAGGGGGAGTCAACGAGCAGTACTTC.

About this clonotype: This may come from a read error, since a much larger clone is one base off. V gene TRBV13 combines with J gene TRBJ2-2; a weak D match, TRBD2 (5 bases). This CDR3 has 13 amino acids. Germline values: CDR1 PRHDT, CDR2 FYEKMQ (reference sequence). CDR3 in DNA: TGTGCCAGCAGCTTAGAGGGTGCCGGGGAGCTGCTTTTT. This gives the protein CASSLEGAGELLF.

The chain joins TRBV29-1 to TRBJ1-1, with D hard to call. Germline CDR1 reads SQVTM; CDR2 reads ANQGSEA. The length of the CDR3 is 13 residues. The V and J ends lost 8 bases and 4 bases respectively, with 17 bases between them. CDR3 in DNA: TGCAGCTCGACTGTGGGGATGAGCACTGAAGCTTTCTTT. Amino acid sequence: CSSTVGMSTEAFF.

This clonotype was detected ten times or more. The chain employs TRBV11-2 and TRBJ2-7, with TRBD1 identical over 7 bases. The CDR3 consists of 16 residues. The trim removed 5 bases at V and 2 bases at J, leaving 12 bases unmatched. From germline, CDR1 is SGHAT and CDR2 FQNNGV. CDR3 sequence: CASSPSPGQPTYEQYF. DNA for the CDR3: TGTGCCAGCAGCCCAAGCCCGGGACAGCCAACCTACGAGCAGTACTTC.

The CDR3 nucleotides read TGTGCCAGCAGTTTAGTAATGGAGACCCAGTACTTC. It codes for CASSLVMETQYF. The genes are TRBV12-3 or TRBV12-4 and TRBJ2-5; D unclear. The CDR3 covers 12 residues. V was trimmed by 1 base and J by 5 bases, leaving 5 bases between them.